Listed here are 20 T cell receptor beta chains from one sample, sequenced in a study of T cell repertoires in cytomegalovirus infection. Their target antigens are unknown. TCRdb passed the reads through MiXCR, listing each CDR3 protein once. Here the sample spans 550,000 to 700,000 distinct CDR3 sequences, 35% to 50% being singletons. The specimen was cultured PBMCs, collected from culture after CMV antigen stimulation. These TCRs come from a human donor in good health (CMV status not recorded). Some clones in this sample may be carry-over from other donors' samples.

The rearrangement links TRBV7-6 to TRBJ2-5; weak D call: TRBD2 (6 bases). Germline V gene lookup returns CDR1 SGHVS and CDR2 FNYEAQ. The length of the CDR3 is 16 residues. The V gene lost 0 bases and the J gene lost 5 bases, with 16 bases spanning the gap. DNA of the CDR3: TGTGCCAGCAGCTTAGCCCCGCCGGCTGGGGGGGAGACCCAGTACTTC. It encodes CASSLAPPAGGETQYF.

This clonotype was seen a few times. The chain has TRBV7-8 and TRBJ1-1; the D is unclear. CDR3 size: 13 residues. V shed 1 base and J shed 3 bases, with 6 bases lying between them. Germline CDR1 is SGHVS and CDR2 is FQNEAQ. CDR3 nucleotides: TGTGCCAGCAGCTTAGTTTTGGACACTGAAGCTTTCTTT. Translated, it gives CASSLVLDTEAFF.

Written as DNA, the CDR3 is TGTGCCAGTAGTCGCAGACCCGCGGAGACCCAGTACTTC. Protein sequence: CASSRRPAETQYF. J is TRBJ2-5 and V is TRBV19, with unresolved D. The V end lost 5 bases, the J end lost 5 bases, and 12 bases lay between the germline ends. The CDR3 covers 13 residues. Germline V gives CDR1 LNHDA, CDR2 SQIVND (reference sequence).

About this clonotype: At one boundary the junction diverges from the germline segment, which might be a read error. V gene TRBV7-2 combines with J gene TRBJ1-1; 8 positions match TRBD1. CDR1 is SGHTA and CDR2 is FQGNSA in the germline V gene. This CDR3 has 15 amino acids. The CDR3 loop is CASSSTQGVSTETFF. The CDR3 nucleotides read TGTGCCAGCAGCTCAACACAGGGGGTTTCCACTGAAACTTTCTTT.

In its sample, this clonotype was seen a few times. The chain is built from TRBV12-3 or TRBV12-4 and TRBJ2-3; D uncertain. V lost 3 bases to trimming and J lost 4 bases, with 8 bases between them. This CDR3 has 13 amino acids. The CDR3 region has the DNA TGTGCCAGCAGTTTCTCAAGCCCAGATACGCAGTATTTT. This gives the protein CASSFSSPDTQYF.

V gene TRBV6-6 combines with J gene TRBJ2-1; a possible D gene is TRBD2 (5 bases). The germline CDR1 and CDR2 sequences are MNHNY and SVGAGI (reference sequence). Trimming left V 5 bases short and J 2 bases short, with 16 bases between. The CDR3 sequence is 16 residues long. The CDR3 coding sequence is TGTGCCAGCAGTACTTCCGCTAGCCCCCCCTACAATGAGCAGTTCTTC. Translating it yields CASSTSASPPYNEQFF.

This clonotype was picked up many times. The chain couples TRBV5-4 to TRBJ1-5; D possibly corresponds to TRBD1 (6 bases). Trimming removed 1 base from V and 1 base from J, with 12 bases in between. Looked up from germline, CDR1 is SGHNT and CDR2 is YYREEE (reference sequence). The CDR3 is 16 amino acids. The CDR3 loop is CASSLQGGGSNQPQHF. The CDR3, as DNA: TGTGCCAGCAGCTTGCAGGGAGGGGGAAGCAATCAGCCCCAGCATTTT.

This sequence joins TRBV20-1 and TRBJ2-3; TRBD2 agrees at 10 bases. V lost 6 bases and J lost 1; bases outside the gene matches: 4. CDR3 length: 14 amino acids. Germline CDR1 DFQATT, CDR2 SNEGSKA (reference sequence). The DNA for the CDR3 is TGCAGTGCGAGTGGGACTAGCGGCACAGATACGCAGTATTTT. Its translation: CSASGTSGTDTQYF.

This chain links TRBV19 with TRBJ2-2; weak D call: TRBD2 (6 bases). The V gene lost 4 bases and the J gene lost 2 bases, with 14 bases spanning the gap. CDR1 is LNHDA, CDR2 SQIVND, per germline (reference sequence). CDR3 length equals 16 residues. The CDR3 bases are TGTGCCAGTAGTAACGTAGGACTACCTAACACCGGGGAGCTGTTTTTT. Translating it yields CASSNVGLPNTGELFF.

The chain couples TRBV20-1 to TRBJ2-7; D ambiguous. V lost 3 bases, J lost 1 base, and 4 bases lay in between. The CDR3 length is 11 residues. Germline V gene lookup returns CDR1 DFQATT and CDR2 SNEGSKA (reference sequence). In DNA form, the CDR3 reads TGCAGTGCTAGCAGTTCCTACGAGCAGTACTTC. As protein: CSASSSYEQYF.

The chain is built from TRBV2 and TRBJ2-3; TRBD2 aligns across 9 bases. V trimming: 3 bases; J trimming: 1 base; junction bases outside the gene matches: 8. The CDR3 sequence is 17 residues long. Germline lookup yields CDR1 SNHLY and CDR2 FYNNEI. The CDR3, as DNA: TGTGCCAGCAGTGAGGGGGGGGCTAGCGGGGGCACAGATACGCAGTATTTT. Protein sequence: CASSEGGASGGTDTQYF.

The rearrangement joins TRBV5-1 to TRBJ2-5; no clear D gene. V shed 2 bases and J shed 5 bases, with 10 bases lying between them. The CDR3 has 13 amino acids. From germline, CDR1 is SGHRS and CDR2 YFSETQ. The CDR3 region is CASSFRLSETQYF. CDR3 coding DNA: TGCGCCAGCAGCTTTAGGCTTTCGGAGACCCAGTACTTC.

The chain is built from TRBV28 and TRBJ2-1, with 8 positions matching TRBD1. This CDR3 has 14 amino acids. J was trimmed by 4 bases and V by 8 bases; bases with no gene match: 7. Germline-derived CDR1 and CDR2 are MDHEN and SYDVKM. As DNA, the CDR3 is TGTGCCAGCTACGACCAGGGGGCTTACAATGAGCAGTTCTTC. This codes for CASYDQGAYNEQFF.

This clonotype showed up just a few times. This rearrangement joins TRBV7-9 to TRBJ1-1; D remains unclear. This CDR3 comprises 11 residues. The germline V and J ends were trimmed by 5 bases and 6 bases, with 7 bases remaining between them. CDR1 SEHNR and CDR2 FQNEAQ come from the germline V gene (reference sequence). CDR3 sequence (DNA): TGTGCCAGCAGCGCTACAGCTGAAGCTTTCTTT. Protein: CASSATAEAFF.

This chain joins TRBV5-5 and TRBJ2-3, with a weak D call TRBD2 (6 bases). Trimming stripped 2 bases from V and 0 bases from J, with 28 bases between. Germline V gene data show CDR1 as SGHKS and CDR2 as YYEKEE (reference sequence). The length of the CDR3 is 21 residues. The CDR3 protein is CASSFSVFASENSVSTDTQYF. In DNA form, the CDR3 reads TGTGCCAGCAGCTTTTCGGTTTTTGCTAGCGAGAATTCGGTGAGCACAGATACGCAGTATTTT.

This clonotype was seen more than once but under ten times. The chain is built from TRBV7-2 and TRBJ2-1, with 8 nucleotides matching TRBD1. Germline CDR1 reads SGHTA; CDR2 reads FQGNSA. Trimming removed 10 bases from V and 6 bases from J; junction bases left unmatched: 5. CDR3 length: 12 amino acids. The CDR3 loop is CATGQARNEQFF. The CDR3 DNA reads as TGTGCCACGGGACAGGCCCGCAATGAGCAGTTCTTC.

The chain carries TRBV19 and TRBJ2-5; 9 positions match TRBD2. The J segment lost 4 bases and the V segment lost 5 bases, leaving 5 bases of the junction unmatched. In germline, CDR1 is LNHDA, CDR2 SQIVND (reference sequence). The CDR3 runs to 14 residues. The CDR3 nucleotides read TGTGCCAGTAGTTCCGGACTAGCGTCAGAGACCCAGTACTTC. Translated, it gives CASSSGLASETQYF. Combining the CDR3 with reference TRBV19 and TRBJ2-5 gives the whole variable domain DGGITQSPKYLFRKEGQNVTLSCEQNLNHDAMYWYRQDPGQGLRLIYYSQIVNDFQKGDIAEGYSVSREKKESFPLTVTSAQKNPTAFYLCASSSGLASETQYFGPGTRLLVL.

The chain carries TRBV5-1 and TRBJ2-7, with 8 bases matching TRBD1. The germline V gene has CDR1 SGHRS and CDR2 YFSETQ. V lost 2 bases, J lost 4 bases, and 5 bases stayed unmatched. This CDR3 region has 14 residues. The CDR3 loop is CASSFRDRIYEQYF. The CDR3 nucleotides read TGCGCCAGCAGCTTCCGGGACAGGATTTACGAGCAGTACTTC.

The genes are TRBV28 and TRBJ1-6; no clear D. CDR1 and CDR2 from the germline V gene are MDHEN and SYDVKM. V was trimmed by 2 bases and J by 8 bases, leaving 4 bases between them. The CDR3 sequence is 12 residues long. This CDR3 reads CASSLMDSPLHF. CDR3 DNA sequence: TGTGCCAGCAGTTTAATGGATTCACCCCTCCACTTT. The variable domain in full, with the rest retrieved from reference TRBV28 and TRBJ1-6, is DVKVTQSSRYLVKRTGEKVFLECVQDMDHENMFWYRQDPGLGLRLIYFSYDVKMKEKGDIPEGYSVSREKKERFSLILESASTNQTSMYLCASSLMDSPLHFGNGTRLTVT.

V is TRBV27 and J is TRBJ2-5; no definite D call. Germline lookup yields CDR1 MNHEY and CDR2 SMNVEV (reference sequence). Trimming stripped 6 bases from V and 1 base from J, with 12 bases between. This CDR3 contains 14 residues. For the CDR3, the DNA is TGTGCCAGCAGAGTAGGACCGGCCCAAGAGACCCAGTACTTC. Translating gives CASRVGPAQETQYF.